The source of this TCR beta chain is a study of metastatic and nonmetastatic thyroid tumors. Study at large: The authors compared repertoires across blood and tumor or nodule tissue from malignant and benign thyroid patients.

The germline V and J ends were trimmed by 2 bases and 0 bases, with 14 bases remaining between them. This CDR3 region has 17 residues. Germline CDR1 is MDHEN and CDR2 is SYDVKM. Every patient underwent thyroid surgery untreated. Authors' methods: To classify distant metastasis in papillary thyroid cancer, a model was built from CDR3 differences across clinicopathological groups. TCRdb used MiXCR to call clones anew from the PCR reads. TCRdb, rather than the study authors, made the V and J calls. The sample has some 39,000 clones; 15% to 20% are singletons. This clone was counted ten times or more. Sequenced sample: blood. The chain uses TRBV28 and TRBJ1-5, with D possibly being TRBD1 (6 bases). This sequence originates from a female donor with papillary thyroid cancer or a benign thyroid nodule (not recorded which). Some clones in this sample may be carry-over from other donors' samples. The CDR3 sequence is CASSLPIQGYSNQPQHF. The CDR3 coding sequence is TGTGCCAGCAGTTTACCTATACAGGGTTATAGCAATCAGCCCCAGCATTTT.